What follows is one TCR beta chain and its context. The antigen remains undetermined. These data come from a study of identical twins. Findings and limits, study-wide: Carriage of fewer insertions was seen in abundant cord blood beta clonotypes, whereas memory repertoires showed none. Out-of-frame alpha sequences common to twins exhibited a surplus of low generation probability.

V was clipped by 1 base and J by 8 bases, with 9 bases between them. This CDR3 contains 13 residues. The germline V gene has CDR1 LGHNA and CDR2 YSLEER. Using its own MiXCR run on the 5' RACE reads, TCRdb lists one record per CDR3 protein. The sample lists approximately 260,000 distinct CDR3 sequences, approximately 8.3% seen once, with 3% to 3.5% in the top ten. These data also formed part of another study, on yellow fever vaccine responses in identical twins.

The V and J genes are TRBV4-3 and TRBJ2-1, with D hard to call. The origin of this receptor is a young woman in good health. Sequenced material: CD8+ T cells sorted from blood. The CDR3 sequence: CASSQGTTDEQFF. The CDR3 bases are TGCGCCAGCAGCCAAGGCACTACGGATGAGCAGTTCTTC.